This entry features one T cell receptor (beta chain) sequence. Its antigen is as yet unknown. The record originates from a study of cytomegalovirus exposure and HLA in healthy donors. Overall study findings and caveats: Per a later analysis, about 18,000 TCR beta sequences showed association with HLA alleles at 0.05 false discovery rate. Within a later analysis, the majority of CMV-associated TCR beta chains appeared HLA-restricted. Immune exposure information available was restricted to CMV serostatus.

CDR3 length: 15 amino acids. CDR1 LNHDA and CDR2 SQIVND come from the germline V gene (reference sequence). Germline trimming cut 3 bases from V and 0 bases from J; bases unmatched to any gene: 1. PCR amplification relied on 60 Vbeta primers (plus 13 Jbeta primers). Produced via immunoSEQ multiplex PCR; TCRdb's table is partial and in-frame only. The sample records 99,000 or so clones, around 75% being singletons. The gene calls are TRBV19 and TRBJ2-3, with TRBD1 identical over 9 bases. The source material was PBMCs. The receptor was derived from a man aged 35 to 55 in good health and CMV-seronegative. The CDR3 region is CASSMDRGSTDTQYF. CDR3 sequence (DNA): TGTGCCAGTAGTATGGACAGGGGAAGCACAGATACGCAGTATTTT.